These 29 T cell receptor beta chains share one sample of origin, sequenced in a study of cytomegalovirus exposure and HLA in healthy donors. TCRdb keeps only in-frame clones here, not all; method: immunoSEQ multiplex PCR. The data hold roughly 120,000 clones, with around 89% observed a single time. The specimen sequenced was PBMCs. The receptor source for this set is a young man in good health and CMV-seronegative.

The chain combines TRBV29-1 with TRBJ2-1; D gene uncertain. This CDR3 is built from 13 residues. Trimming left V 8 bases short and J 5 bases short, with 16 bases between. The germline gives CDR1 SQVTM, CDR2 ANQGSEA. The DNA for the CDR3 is TGCAGCATATACGACTGGAGTAACAATGAGCAGTTCTTC. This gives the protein CSIYDWSNNEQFF.

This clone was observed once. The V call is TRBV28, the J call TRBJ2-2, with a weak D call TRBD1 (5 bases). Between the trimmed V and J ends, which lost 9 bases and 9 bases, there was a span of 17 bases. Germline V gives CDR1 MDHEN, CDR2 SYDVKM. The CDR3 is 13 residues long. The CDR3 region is CASHRNTPRELFF. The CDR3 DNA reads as TGTGCCAGTCACAGGAATACACCGAGGGAGCTGTTTTTT.

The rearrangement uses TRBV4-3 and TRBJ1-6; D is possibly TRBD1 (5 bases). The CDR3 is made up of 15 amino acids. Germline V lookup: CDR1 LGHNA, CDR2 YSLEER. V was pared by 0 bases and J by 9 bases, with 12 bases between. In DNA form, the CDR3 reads TGCGCCAGCAGCCAAGAAGGGGTTAGTAGTTCACCCCTCCACTTT. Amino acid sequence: CASSQEGVSSSPLHF.

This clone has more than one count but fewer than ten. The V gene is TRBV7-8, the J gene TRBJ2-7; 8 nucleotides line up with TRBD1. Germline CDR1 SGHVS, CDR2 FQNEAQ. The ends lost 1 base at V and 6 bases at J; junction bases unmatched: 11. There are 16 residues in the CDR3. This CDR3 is CASSLDLWTGPPEQYF. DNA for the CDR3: TGTGCCAGCAGCTTAGATCTCTGGACAGGGCCCCCCGAGCAGTACTTC.

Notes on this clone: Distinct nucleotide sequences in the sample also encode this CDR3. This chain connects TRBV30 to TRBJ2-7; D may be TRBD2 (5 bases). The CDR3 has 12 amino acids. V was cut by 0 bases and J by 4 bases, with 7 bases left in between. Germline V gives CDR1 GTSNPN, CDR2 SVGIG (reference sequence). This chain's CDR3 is CAWSVRGYEQYF. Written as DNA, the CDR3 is TGTGCCTGGAGTGTACGAGGGTACGAGCAGTACTTC.

CDR3 amino acids: CASSQDRGNQPQHF. CDR3 nucleotides: TGTGCCAGCAGCCAAGACAGGGGCAATCAGCCCCAGCATTTT. V is TRBV2 and J is TRBJ1-5; the match to TRBD1 covers 7 bases. J lost 2 bases, V lost 6 bases, and 4 bases had no gene match. The CDR3 runs to 14 residues. Per germline, CDR1 SNHLY and CDR2 FYNNEI.

The CDR3 coding sequence is TGTGCCAGCAGTTTGGATCTAGTGGCTGAGCAGTTCTTC. Translation gives CASSLDLVAEQFF. The rearrangement links TRBV27 to TRBJ2-1; D gene uncertain. Germline loops: CDR1 MNHEY, CDR2 SMNVEV (reference sequence). This CDR3 region has 13 residues. V lost 3 bases, J lost 9 bases, and 12 bases lay in between.

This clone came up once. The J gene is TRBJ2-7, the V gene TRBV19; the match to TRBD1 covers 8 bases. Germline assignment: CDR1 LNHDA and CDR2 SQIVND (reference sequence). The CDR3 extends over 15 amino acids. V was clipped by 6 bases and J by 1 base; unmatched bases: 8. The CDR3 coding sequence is TGTGCCAGTAGAAGAACAGGGGGGTTATCCTACGAGCAGTACTTC. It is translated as CASRRTGGLSYEQYF.

For the CDR3, the DNA is TGCGCCAGCAGCCAACGGACAGGGGCCCGCACAGATACGCAGTATTTT. This codes for CASSQRTGARTDTQYF. The V and J genes are TRBV4-3 and TRBJ2-3; 9 bases are shared with TRBD1. The CDR3 totals 16 residues. The germline V gene encodes CDR1 LGHNA and CDR2 YSLEER. The V and J ends lost 2 bases and 1 base, in that order; junction bases with no gene match: 4.

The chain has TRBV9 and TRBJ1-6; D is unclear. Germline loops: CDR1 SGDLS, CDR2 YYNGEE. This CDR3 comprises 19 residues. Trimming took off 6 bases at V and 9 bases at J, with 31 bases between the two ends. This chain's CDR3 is CASTCELRVEVRNGSPLHF. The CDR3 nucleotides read TGTGCCAGCACCTGCGAACTGCGGGTTGAAGTAAGGAACGGTTCACCCCTCCACTTT.

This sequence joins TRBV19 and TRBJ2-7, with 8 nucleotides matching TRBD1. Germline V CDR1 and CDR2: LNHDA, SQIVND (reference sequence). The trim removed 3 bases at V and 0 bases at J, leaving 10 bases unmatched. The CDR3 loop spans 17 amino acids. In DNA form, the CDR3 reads TGTGCCAGTAGTATGAGTCTCTGGACAGGGAGCTCCTACGAGCAGTACTTC. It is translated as CASSMSLWTGSSYEQYF.

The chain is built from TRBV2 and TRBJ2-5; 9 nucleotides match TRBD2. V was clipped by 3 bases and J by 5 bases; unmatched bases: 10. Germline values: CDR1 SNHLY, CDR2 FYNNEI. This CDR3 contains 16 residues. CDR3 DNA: TGTGCCAGCAGTGATTCCCTAGCGGGACGTTGGGAGACCCAGTACTTC. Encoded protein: CASSDSLAGRWETQYF.

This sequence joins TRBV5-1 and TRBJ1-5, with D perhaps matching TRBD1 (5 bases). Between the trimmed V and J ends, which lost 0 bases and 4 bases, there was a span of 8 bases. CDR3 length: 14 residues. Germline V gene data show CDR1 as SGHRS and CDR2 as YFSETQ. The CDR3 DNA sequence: TGCGCCAGCAGCTTGGGACAGACAAATCAGCCCCAGCATTTT. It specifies CASSLGQTNQPQHF. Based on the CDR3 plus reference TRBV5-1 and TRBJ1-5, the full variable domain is KAGVTQTPRYLIKTRGQQVTLSCSPISGHRSVSWYQQTPGQGLQFLFEYFSETQRNKGNFPGRFSGRQFSNSRSEMNVSTLELGDSALYLCASSLGQTNQPQHFGDGTRLSIL.

As DNA, the CDR3 is TGCAGCGTTGCCCGGTTAGCGGGATTTAGCACAGATACGCAGTATTTT. Translated: CSVARLAGFSTDTQYF. The chain recombines TRBV29-1 with TRBJ2-3, with TRBD2 identical over 8 bases. V was pared by 4 bases and J by 0 bases, with 9 bases of the junction left unmatched. Germline CDR1 is SQVTM and CDR2 is ANQGSEA. This CDR3 region has 16 residues.

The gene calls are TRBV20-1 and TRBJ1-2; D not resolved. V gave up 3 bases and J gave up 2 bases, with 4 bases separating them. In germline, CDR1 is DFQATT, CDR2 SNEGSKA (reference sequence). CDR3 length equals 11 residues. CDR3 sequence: CSASSNYGYTF. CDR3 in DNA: TGCAGTGCTAGTTCAAACTATGGCTACACCTTC.

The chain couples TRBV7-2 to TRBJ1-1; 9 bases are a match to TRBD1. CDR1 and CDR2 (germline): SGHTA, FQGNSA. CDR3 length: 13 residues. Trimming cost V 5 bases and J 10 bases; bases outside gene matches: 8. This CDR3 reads CASSLQGAKVAFF. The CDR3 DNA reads TGTGCCAGCAGCCTACAGGGGGCGAAGGTAGCTTTCTTT.

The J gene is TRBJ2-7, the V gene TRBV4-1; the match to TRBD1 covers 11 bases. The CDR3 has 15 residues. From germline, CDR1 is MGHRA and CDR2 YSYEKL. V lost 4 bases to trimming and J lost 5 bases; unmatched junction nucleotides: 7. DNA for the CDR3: TGCGCCAGCAGCCTCACCGGGACAGGGGGTAACGAGCAGTACTTC. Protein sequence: CASSLTGTGGNEQYF.

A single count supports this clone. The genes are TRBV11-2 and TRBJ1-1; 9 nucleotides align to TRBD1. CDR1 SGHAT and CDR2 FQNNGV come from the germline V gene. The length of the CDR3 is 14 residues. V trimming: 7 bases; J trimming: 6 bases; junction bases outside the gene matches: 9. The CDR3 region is CASTWGQGSAEAFF. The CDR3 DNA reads TGTGCCAGCACCTGGGGACAGGGATCTGCTGAAGCTTTCTTT. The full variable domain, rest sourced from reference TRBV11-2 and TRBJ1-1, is EAGVAQSPRYKIIEKRQSVAFWCNPISGHATLYWYQQILGQGPKLLIQFQNNGVVDDSQLPKDRFSAERLKGVDSTLKIQPAKLEDSAVYLCASTWGQGSAEAFFGQGTRLTVV.

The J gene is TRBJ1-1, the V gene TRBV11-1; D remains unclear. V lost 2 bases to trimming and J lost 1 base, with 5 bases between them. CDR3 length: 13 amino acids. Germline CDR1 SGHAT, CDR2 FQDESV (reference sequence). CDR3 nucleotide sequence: TGTGCCAGCAGCTTAACGGGGAACACTGAAGCTTTCTTT. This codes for CASSLTGNTEAFF.

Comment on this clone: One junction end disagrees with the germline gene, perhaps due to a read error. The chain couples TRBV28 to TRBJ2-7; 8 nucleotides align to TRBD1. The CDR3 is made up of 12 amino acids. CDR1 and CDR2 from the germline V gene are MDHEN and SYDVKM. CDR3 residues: CASKIRTGPVAF. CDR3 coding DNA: TGTGCCAGCAAAATAAGGACAGGGCCCGTCGCGTTC.

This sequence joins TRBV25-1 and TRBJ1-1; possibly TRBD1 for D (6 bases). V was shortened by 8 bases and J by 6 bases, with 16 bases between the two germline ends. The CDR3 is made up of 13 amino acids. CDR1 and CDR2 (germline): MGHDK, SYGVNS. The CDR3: CASVRGGKAEAFF. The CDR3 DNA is TGTGCCAGCGTAAGGGGGGGTAAAGCTGAAGCTTTCTTT.

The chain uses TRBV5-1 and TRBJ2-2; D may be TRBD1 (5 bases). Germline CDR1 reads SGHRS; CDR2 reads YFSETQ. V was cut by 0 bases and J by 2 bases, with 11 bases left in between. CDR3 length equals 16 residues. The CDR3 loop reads CASSLAGAVNTGELFF. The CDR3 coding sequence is TGCGCCAGCAGCTTGGCTGGGGCGGTCAACACCGGGGAGCTGTTTTTT.

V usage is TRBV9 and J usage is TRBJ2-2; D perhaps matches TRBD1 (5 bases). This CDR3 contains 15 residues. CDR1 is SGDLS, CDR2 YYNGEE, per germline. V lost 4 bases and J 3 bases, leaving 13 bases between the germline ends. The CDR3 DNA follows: TGTGCCAGCAGCTCCCGACAGCCCGACACCGGGGAGCTGTTTTTT. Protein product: CASSSRQPDTGELFF.

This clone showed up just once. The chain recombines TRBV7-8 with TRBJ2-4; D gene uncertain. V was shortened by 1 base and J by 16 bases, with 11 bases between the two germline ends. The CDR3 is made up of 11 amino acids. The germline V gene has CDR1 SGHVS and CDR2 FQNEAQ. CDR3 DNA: TGTGCCAGCAGCTTAGGGCAGGCCTCATACTTC. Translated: CASSLGQASYF.

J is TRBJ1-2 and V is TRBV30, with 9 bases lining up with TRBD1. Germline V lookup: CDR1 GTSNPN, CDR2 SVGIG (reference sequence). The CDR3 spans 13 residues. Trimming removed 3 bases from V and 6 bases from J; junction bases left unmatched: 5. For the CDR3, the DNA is TGTGCCTGGAGGGACAGGGGCGTCGATGGCTACACCTTC. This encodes CAWRDRGVDGYTF. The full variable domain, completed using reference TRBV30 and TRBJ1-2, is SQTIHQWPATLVQPVGSPLSLECTVEGTSNPNLYWYRQAAGRGLQLLFYSVGIGQISSEVPQNLSASRPQDRQFILSSKKLLLSDSGFYLCAWRDRGVDGYTFGSGTRLTVV.

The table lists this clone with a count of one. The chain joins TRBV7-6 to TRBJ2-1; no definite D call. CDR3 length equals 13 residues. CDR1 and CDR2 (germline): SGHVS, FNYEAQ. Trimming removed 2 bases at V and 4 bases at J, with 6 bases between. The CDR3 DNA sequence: TGTGCCAGCAGCTTACGGAGATACAATGAGCAGTTCTTC. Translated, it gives CASSLRRYNEQFF.

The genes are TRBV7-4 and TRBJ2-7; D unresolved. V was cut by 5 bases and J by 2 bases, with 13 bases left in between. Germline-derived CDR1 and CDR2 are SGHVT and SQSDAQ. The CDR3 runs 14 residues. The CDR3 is CASSPDCGPYEQYF. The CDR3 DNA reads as TGTGCCAGCAGCCCTGATTGTGGCCCCTACGAGCAGTACTTC.

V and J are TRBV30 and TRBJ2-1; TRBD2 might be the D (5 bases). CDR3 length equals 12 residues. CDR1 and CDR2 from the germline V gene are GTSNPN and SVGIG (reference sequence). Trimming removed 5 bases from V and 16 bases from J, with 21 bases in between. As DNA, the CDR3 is TGTGCCTGGGCCACAAGCGGAGGCAGCAGCTTCTTC. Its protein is CAWATSGGSSFF. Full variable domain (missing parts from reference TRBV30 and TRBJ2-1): SQTIHQWPATLVQPVGSPLSLECTVEGTSNPNLYWYRQAAGRGLQLLFYSVGIGQISSEVPQNLSASRPQDRQFILSSKKLLLSDSGFYLCAWATSGGSSFFGPGTRLTVL.

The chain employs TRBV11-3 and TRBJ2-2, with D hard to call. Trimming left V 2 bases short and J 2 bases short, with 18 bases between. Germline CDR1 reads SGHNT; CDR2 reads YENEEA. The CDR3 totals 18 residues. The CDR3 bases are TGTGCCAGCAGCTTACACTCAATTCGCGGTACTAACACCGGGGAGCTGTTTTTT. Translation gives CASSLHSIRGTNTGELFF. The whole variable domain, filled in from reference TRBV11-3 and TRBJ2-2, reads EAGVVQSPRYKIIEKKQPVAFWCNPISGHNTLYWYLQNLGQGPELLIRYENEEAVDDSQLPKDRFSAERLKGVDSTLKIQPAELGDSAVYLCASSLHSIRGTNTGELFFGEGSRLTVL.